The entry that follows covers one T cell receptor (beta chain) sequence. CDR3 length: 13 residues. Germline V gene data show CDR1 as SGHVS and CDR2 as FQNEAQ. With 5 bases removed from V and 6 bases from J, the gap between germline ends came to 14 bases. In the study's own analysis: Reference gene primer amplification gave nucleated cell count estimates. The method was immunoSEQ multiplex PCR; TCRdb's version includes in-frame clones alone and lacks a portion of them. That table is the source of V, J and clone size, and D and trimming were worked out from the DNA. The sample yields some 400,000 clones, 81% seen once. The entry originates in a study of blood T cell repertoires in COVID-19. Study at large: COVID-19 samples from acute and convalescent phases originated in the United States, Italy and Spain. Sources were T cells, B-cell-depleted T cells, or PBMCs; the material itself was cDNA or gDNA.

The chain joins TRBV7-8 to TRBJ2-7; a weak D match, TRBD2 (5 bases). The sample was peripheral blood. The sequence derives from a human donor with acute or convalescent COVID-19. The donor label of this sample is uncertain. The CDR3 DNA follows: TGTGCCAGCAGCCTGACGGCGGCGGGCGAGCAGTACTTC. It encodes CASSLTAAGEQYF. The whole variable domain, filled in from reference TRBV7-8 and TRBJ2-7, reads GAGVSQSPRYKVAKRGQDVALRCDPISGHVSLFWYQQALGQGPEFLTYFQNEAQLDKSGLPSDRFFAERPEGSVSTLKIQRTQQEDSAVYLCASSLTAAGEQYFGPGTRLTVT.